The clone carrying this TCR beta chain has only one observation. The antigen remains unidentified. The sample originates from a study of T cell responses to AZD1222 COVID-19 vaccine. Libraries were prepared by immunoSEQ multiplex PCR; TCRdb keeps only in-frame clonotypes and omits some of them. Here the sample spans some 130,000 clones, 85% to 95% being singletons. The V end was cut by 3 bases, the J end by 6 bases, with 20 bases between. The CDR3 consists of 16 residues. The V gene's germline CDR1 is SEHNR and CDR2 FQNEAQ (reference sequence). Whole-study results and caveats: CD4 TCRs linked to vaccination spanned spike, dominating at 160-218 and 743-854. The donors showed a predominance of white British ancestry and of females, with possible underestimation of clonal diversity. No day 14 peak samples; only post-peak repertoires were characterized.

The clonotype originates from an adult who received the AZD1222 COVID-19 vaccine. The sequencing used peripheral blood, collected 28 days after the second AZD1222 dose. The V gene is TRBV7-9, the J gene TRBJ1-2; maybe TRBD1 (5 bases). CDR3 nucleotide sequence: TGTGCCAGCAGCTTCCTACAGGTCCCTACCCCGGATGGCTACACCTTC. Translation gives CASSFLQVPTPDGYTF. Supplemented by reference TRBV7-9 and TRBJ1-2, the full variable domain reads DTGVSQNPRHKITKRGQNVTFRCDPISEHNRLYWYRQTLGQGPEFLTYFQNEAQLEKSRLLSDRFSAERPKGSFSTLEIQRTEQGDSAMYLCASSFLQVPTPDGYTFGSGTRLTVV.